The clone carrying this T cell receptor beta chain came up a few times. Its matching antigen is unknown. The entry originates in a study of beta chain features in type 1 diabetes. Sequencing targeted expressed TCRB transcripts, as all isolated RNA had been reverse transcribed. Here immunoSEQ multiplex PCR was the method, and the copy in TCRdb shows in-frame clones only, minus some. This sample carries about 700,000 clones, around 15% of them seen once, and the ten largest clones take approximately 0.022%. Study-wide findings and caveats: For type 1 diabetes patients, VDJ junctions showed fewer insertions and more deletions. Across all four CD4+ subsets, people with type 1 diabetes showed modestly shorter TCRB CDR3s.

Per germline, CDR1 WSHSY and CDR2 SAAADI. V was cut by 7 bases and J by 0 bases, with 16 bases left in between. The CDR3 has 17 residues. The chain is built from TRBV10-2 and TRBJ2-6; D might be TRBD1 (6 bases). The sample consisted of naive CD4+ T cells from blood. This TCR derives from a young man with type 1 diabetes. CDR3 coding DNA: TGCGCCAGCAAATCGACAGGTGGGAGCTCTGGGGCCAACGTCCTGACTTTC. Translated: CASKSTGGSSGANVLTF.